This T cell receptor (beta chain) originates from a study of blood T cell repertoires in COVID-19. TCRdb's copy holds only in-frame clones and misses some; the assay was immunoSEQ multiplex PCR. Altogether approximately 38,000 clones are present, around 91% being singletons, with the ten largest covering under 10%. The germline V and J ends were trimmed by 1 base and 7 bases, with 6 bases remaining between them. The CDR3 extends over 13 amino acids. The germline gives CDR1 SGHRS, CDR2 YFSETQ. The V and J genes are TRBV5-1 and TRBJ1-6, with D hard to call. The source of this sequence is a man aged 25-40 years with active or convalescent COVID-19. Sequencing was done on a sample of peripheral blood. CDR3 loop: CASSLYENSPLHF. CDR3 DNA: TGCGCCAGCAGCTTGTATGAGAATTCACCCCTCCACTTT. Using reference TRBV5-1 and TRBJ1-6 for the parts outside the CDR3, the full variable domain is KAGVTQTPRYLIKTRGQQVTLSCSPISGHRSVSWYQQTPGQGLQFLFEYFSETQRNKGNFPGRFSGRQFSNSRSEMNVSTLELGDSALYLCASSLYENSPLHFGNGTRLTVT.